A selection of T cell receptor beta chains follows, all from one sample in a study of blood T cell repertoires in COVID-19. The assay was immunoSEQ multiplex PCR, and TCRdb's table has in-frame clones only and misses some. This sample has around 220,000 clones; around 80% occur once, and the top ten carry 15% to 20%. The specimen was peripheral blood. The receptors shown here come from a man aged 25-45 years with active or convalescent COVID-19. CDR3s include the opening cysteine and the closing phenylalanine or tryptophan. D genes are given only for firm matches. Expanded clones are given a class, and other clones once, few, many or no size at all.

cdr3_nt,cdr3_aa,clone_size,v_call,d_call,j_call
TGTGCCAGCAGCCGAGCGGGGGGTTACAATGAGCAGTTCTTC,CASSRAGGYNEQFF,-,TRBV6-4,TRBD2,TRBJ2-1
TGTGCCAGCAGCTTTAGCGGGAGCAATGAGCAGTTCTTC,CASSFSGSNEQFF,-,TRBV7-3,TRBD2,TRBJ2-1
TGTGCCAGCGGCCCGGGCGGGGGCTCCTATAATTCACCCCTCCACTTT,CASGPGGGSYNSPLHF,few,TRBV28,-,TRBJ1-6
TGTGCCAGCAGCAAAGCCCGGGACAGCTCCTACGAGCAGTACTTC,CASSKARDSSYEQYF,many,TRBV21-1,-,TRBJ2-7
TGTGCCAGCAGTTTGCAAGGGGGCACTGAAGCTTTCTTT,CASSLQGGTEAFF,-,TRBV12-3/TRBV12-4,-,TRBJ1-1
TGTGCCAGCAGCTATTACACAGGGGGCACTGAAGCTTTCTTT,CASSYYTGGTEAFF,once,TRBV7-9,TRBD1,TRBJ1-1
TGTGCCAGCAGTGGACTATTGGACGGTCAGAGCTCCTACGAGCAGTACTTC,CASSGLLDGQSSYEQYF,-,TRBV25-1,-,TRBJ2-7
TGTGCCAGCAGTTACTCGGCACCCAGGGCGGCTTTCTTT,CASSYSAPRAAFF,-,TRBV6-2/TRBV6-3,-,TRBJ1-1
TGTGCCAGCAGCTTGGCCAGGGGCAATGAGCAGTTCTTC,CASSLARGNEQFF,once,TRBV5-4,-,TRBJ2-1
TGTGCCAGCAGTTACTCTGACAGCTACGAGCAGTACTTC,CASSYSDSYEQYF,-,TRBV6-5,-,TRBJ2-7
TGTGCCAGCAGCTTATCTCATTCGGCAGGTGGGGGCTACACCTTC,CASSLSHSAGGGYTF,few,TRBV7-9,-,TRBJ1-2
TGTGCCAGCAGTATTCCGACTTGGAATCAGCCCCAGCATTTT,CASSIPTWNQPQHF,-,TRBV28,-,TRBJ1-5
TGTGCCAGCAGCACTTGGGACAACCCGACGGAGTCACCCCTCCACTTT,CASSTWDNPTESPLHF,-,TRBV9,-,TRBJ1-6
TGCGCCAGCAGCCAAGTAGGAGGGTTCTATGGCTACACCTTC,CASSQVGGFYGYTF,-,TRBV4-1,-,TRBJ1-2
TGTGCCAGCAGCCAAGGTTCAGGACAGGGGCTTGAAGCTTTCTTT,CASSQGSGQGLEAFF,-,TRBV3-1/TRBV3-2,TRBD1,TRBJ1-1
TGTGCCAGCAGCTTAGTGAGGATTTCCACCTACGAGCAGTACTTC,CASSLVRISTYEQYF,-,TRBV7-2,-,TRBJ2-7
TGTGCCAGCAGCAGAGGACAGGGTGAGGGGGTCTACGAGCAGTACTTC,CASSRGQGEGVYEQYF,-,TRBV4-2,TRBD1,TRBJ2-7
TGTGCCAGCTCACCAAGGGAGGGATCTGGAAACACCATATATTTT,CASSPREGSGNTIYF,once,TRBV18,-,TRBJ1-3
TGTGCCAGCAGCCTCCTTCCGGGGGGACCCGCCAATGAGCAGTTCTTC,CASSLLPGGPANEQFF,-,TRBV11-3,TRBD2,TRBJ2-1
TGTGCCAGCAGCCGACTGGGCGGGGAGCTGTTTTTT,CASSRLGGELFF,-,TRBV3-1/TRBV3-2,-,TRBJ2-2
TGTGCCAGCAGCCAAGGGGCAGTTTATGGCTACACCTTC,CASSQGAVYGYTF,-,TRBV14,-,TRBJ1-2
TGTGCCAGCTCACCAGGGACCGGGACTTTTGAAGAGACCCAGTACTTC,CASSPGTGTFEETQYF,-,TRBV18,-,TRBJ2-5
TGTGCCAGCAGCTTAGCGGTGGCGGGGAGATATGGCTACACCTTC,CASSLAVAGRYGYTF,-,TRBV7-9,-,TRBJ1-2
TGCGCCAGCAGCCTCGGGACTTCTCCTTACTACAATGAGCAGTTCTTC,CASSLGTSPYYNEQFF,-,TRBV5-1,-,TRBJ2-1
TGCAGTGCTAGTCGGGGGGGACGGATCTTTCTAAGTAGTGGTTCACCCCTCCACTTT,CSASRGGRIFLSSGSPLHF,-,TRBV20-1,-,TRBJ1-6
TGCGCCAGCAGCCAAGACTCAGGGAGGAATCAGCCCCAGCATTTT,CASSQDSGRNQPQHF,-,TRBV4-3,-,TRBJ1-5
TGCAGTGCTAGTCAGGGGGCCGGAAACACCATATATTTT,CSASQGAGNTIYF,-,TRBV20-1,TRBD1,TRBJ1-3
TGTGCCAGCAGTTTGGAGAGCTCCTACAATGAGCAGTTCTTC,CASSLESSYNEQFF,-,TRBV27,-,TRBJ2-1
TGTGCCACGGGGGCCTCCACAGATACGCAGTATTTT,CATGASTDTQYF,-,TRBV24-1,-,TRBJ2-3
TGTGCCAGCAGGCGGGAAAGGCGGAACACTGAAGCTTTCTTT,CASRRERRNTEAFF,-,TRBV2,-,TRBJ1-1
TGTGCCAGCAGTTTACGGACAGGGGCGGTGGAAAAACTGTTTTTT,CASSLRTGAVEKLFF,-,TRBV28,TRBD1,TRBJ1-4
TGTGCCTGCCAGGGGAACACTGAAGCTTTCTTT,CACQGNTEAFF,-,TRBV6-5,-,TRBJ1-1
TGTGCCAGCAGGACGACGGGGGAGCAGTACTTC,CASRTTGEQYF,once,TRBV6-6,-,TRBJ2-7
TGTGCCTCACTCGGGGGGGGTGATGGCAATCAGCCCCAGCATTTT,CASLGGGDGNQPQHF,-,TRBV28,-,TRBJ1-5
TGTGCCTGGAAGCGGCAGGGGGGAGAGACCCAGTACTTC,CAWKRQGGETQYF,-,TRBV30,-,TRBJ2-5